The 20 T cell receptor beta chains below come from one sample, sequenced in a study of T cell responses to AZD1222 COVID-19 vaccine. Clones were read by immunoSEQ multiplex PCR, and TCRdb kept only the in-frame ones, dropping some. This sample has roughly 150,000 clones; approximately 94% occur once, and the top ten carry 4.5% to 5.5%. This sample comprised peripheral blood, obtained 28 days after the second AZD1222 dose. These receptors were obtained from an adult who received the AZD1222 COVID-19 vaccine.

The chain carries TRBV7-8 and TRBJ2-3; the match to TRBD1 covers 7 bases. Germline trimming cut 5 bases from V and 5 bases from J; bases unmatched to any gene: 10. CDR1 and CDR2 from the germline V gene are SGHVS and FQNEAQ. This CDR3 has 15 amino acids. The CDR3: CASSTRTGPLDTQYF. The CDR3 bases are TGTGCCAGCAGCACGCGGACAGGCCCCCTAGATACGCAGTATTTT.

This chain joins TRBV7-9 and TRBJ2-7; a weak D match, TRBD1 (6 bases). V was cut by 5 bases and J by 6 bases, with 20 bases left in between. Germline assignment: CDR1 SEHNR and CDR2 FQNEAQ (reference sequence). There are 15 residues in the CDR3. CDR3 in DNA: TGTGCCAGCAGCCATCCTCCGACAGGTCGAGCCGAGCAGTACTTC. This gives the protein CASSHPPTGRAEQYF.

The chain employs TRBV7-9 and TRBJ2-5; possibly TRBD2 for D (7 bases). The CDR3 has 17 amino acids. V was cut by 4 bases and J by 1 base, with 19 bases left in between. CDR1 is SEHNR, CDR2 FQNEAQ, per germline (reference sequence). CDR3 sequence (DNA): TGTGCCAGCAGCTGGGGGGGCCTAGCGGATTCCCAAGAGACCCAGTACTTC. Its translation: CASSWGGLADSQETQYF.

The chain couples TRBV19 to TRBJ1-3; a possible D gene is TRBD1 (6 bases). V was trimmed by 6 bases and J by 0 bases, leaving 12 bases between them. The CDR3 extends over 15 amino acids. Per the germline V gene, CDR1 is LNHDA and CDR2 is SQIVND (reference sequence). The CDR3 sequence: CASRRDTVSGNTIYF. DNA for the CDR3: TGTGCCAGTAGAAGGGACACTGTCTCTGGAAACACCATATATTTT.

CDR3 nucleotides: TGTGCCTGGAACTGGGGAGGGGGCGATGAAGCTTTCTTT. Translation gives CAWNWGGGDEAFF. The V call is TRBV30, the J call TRBJ1-1, with 7 bases matching TRBD1. Per the germline V gene, CDR1 is GTSNPN and CDR2 is SVGIG (reference sequence). There are 13 residues in the CDR3. After removal of 4 bases from V and 7 bases from J, the junction contained 9 bases not matched to a gene.

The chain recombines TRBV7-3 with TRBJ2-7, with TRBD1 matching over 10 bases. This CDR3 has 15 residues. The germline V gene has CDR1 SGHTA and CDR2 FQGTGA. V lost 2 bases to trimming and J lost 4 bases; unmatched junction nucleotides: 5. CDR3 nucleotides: TGTGCCAGCAGCTTAGGGACAGGGGTCTTATACGAGCAGTACTTC. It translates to CASSLGTGVLYEQYF. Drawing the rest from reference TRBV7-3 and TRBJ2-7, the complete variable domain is GAGVSQTPSNKVTEKGKYVELRCDPISGHTALYWYRQSLGQGPEFLIYFQGTGAADDSGLPNDRFFAVRPEGSVSTLKIQRTERGDSAVYLCASSLGTGVLYEQYFGPGTRLTVT.

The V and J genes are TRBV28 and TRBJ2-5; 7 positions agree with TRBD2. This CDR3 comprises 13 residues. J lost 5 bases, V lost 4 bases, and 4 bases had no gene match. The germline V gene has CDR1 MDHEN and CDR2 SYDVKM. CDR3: CASSSGGLETQYF. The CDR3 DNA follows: TGTGCCAGCAGTTCGGGAGGATTGGAGACCCAGTACTTC.

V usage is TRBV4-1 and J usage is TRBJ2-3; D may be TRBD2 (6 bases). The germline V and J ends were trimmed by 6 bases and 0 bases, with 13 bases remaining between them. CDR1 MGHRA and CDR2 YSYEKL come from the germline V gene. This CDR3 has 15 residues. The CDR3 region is CASRGGRTSTDTQYF. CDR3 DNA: TGCGCCAGCAGGGGTGGGAGGACTAGCACAGATACGCAGTATTTT.

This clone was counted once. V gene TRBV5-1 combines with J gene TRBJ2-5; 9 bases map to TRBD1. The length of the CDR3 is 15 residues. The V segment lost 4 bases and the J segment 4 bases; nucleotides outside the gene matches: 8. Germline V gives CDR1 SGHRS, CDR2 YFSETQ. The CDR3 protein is CASSLDRGGRETQYF. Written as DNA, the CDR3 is TGCGCCAGCAGCCTTGACAGGGGGGGTCGAGAGACCCAGTACTTC. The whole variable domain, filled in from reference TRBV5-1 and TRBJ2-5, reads KAGVTQTPRYLIKTRGQQVTLSCSPISGHRSVSWYQQTPGQGLQFLFEYFSETQRNKGNFPGRFSGRQFSNSRSEMNVSTLELGDSALYLCASSLDRGGRETQYFGPGTRLLVL.

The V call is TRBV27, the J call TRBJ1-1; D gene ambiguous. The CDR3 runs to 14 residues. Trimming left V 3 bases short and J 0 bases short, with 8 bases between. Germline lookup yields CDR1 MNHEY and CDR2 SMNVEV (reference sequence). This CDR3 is CASSLTNMNTEAFF. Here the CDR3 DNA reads TGTGCCAGCAGTTTGACCAATATGAACACTGAAGCTTTCTTT.

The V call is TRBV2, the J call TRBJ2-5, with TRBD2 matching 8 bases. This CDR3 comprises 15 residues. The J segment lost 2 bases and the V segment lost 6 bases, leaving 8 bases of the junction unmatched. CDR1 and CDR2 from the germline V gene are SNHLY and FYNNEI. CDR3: CASRGERGIQETQYF. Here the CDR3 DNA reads TGTGCCAGCAGAGGCGAGCGGGGGATTCAAGAGACCCAGTACTTC.

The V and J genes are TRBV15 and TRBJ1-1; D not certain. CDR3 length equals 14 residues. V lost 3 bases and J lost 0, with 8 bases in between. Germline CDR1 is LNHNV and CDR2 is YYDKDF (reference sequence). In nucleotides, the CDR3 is TGTGCCACCAGCAGCCCCCCCATGAACACTGAAGCTTTCTTT. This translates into CATSSPPMNTEAFF. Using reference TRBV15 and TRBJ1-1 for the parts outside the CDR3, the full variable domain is DAMVIQNPRYQVTQFGKPVTLSCSQTLNHNVMYWYQQKSSQAPKLLFHYYDKDFNNEADTPDNFQSRRPNTSFCFLDIRSPGLGDTAMYLCATSSPPMNTEAFFGQGTRLTVV.

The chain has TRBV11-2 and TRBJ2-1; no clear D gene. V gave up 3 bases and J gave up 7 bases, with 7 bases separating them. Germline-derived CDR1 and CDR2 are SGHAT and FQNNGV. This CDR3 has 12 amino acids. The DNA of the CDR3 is TGTGCCAGCAGCTTTCCCTGGAATGAGCAGTTCTTC. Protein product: CASSFPWNEQFF.

The CDR3 sequence: CASSLKASGETQYF. In DNA form, the CDR3 reads TGTGCCAGCAGCTTGAAGGCTAGCGGAGAGACCCAGTACTTC. The chain couples TRBV5-4 to TRBJ2-5, with 7 bases aligning to TRBD2. Germline lookup yields CDR1 SGHNT and CDR2 YYREEE (reference sequence). The CDR3 consists of 14 residues. The junction had 4 bases not matched to a gene; V was cut back by 1 base and J by 4 bases.

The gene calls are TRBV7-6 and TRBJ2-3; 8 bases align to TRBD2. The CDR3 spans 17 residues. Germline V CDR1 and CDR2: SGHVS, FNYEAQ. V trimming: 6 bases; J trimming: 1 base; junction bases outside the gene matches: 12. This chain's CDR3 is CASSKARGAQGTDTQYF. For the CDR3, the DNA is TGTGCCAGCAGTAAAGCGCGGGGGGCTCAGGGCACAGATACGCAGTATTTT. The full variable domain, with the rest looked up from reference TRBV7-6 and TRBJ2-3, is GAGVSQSPRYKVTKRGQDVALRCDPISGHVSLYWYRQALGQGPEFLTYFNYEAQQDKSGLPNDRFSAERPEGSISTLTIQRTEQRDSAMYRCASSKARGAQGTDTQYFGPGTRLTVL.

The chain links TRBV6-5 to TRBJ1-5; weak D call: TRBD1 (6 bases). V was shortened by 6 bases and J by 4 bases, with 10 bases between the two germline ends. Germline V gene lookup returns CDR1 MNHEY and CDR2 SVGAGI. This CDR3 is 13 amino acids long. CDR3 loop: CASRGTSNQPQHF. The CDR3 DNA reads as TGTGCCAGCAGGGGGACATCTAATCAGCCCCAGCATTTT.

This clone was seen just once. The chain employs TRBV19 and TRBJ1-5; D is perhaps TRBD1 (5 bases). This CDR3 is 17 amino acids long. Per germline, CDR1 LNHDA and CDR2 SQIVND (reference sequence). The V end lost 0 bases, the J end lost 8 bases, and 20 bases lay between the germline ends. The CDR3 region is CASSIEGTGMVSKPQHF. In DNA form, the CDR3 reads TGTGCCAGTAGTATAGAGGGGACGGGTATGGTTTCTAAGCCCCAGCATTTT.

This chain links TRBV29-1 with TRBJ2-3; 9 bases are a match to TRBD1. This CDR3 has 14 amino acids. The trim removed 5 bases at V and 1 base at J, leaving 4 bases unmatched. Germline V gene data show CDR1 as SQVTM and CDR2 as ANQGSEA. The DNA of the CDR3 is TGCAGCGTTCTACAGGGGGCCGGCACAGATACGCAGTATTTT. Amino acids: CSVLQGAGTDTQYF.

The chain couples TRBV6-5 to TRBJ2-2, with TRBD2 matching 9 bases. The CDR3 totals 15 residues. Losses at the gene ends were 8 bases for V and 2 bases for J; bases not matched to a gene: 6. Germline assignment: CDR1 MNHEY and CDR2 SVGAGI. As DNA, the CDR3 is TGTGCCAGCTCCGTACTAGCGGGTAACACCGGGGAGCTGTTTTTT. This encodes CASSVLAGNTGELFF.

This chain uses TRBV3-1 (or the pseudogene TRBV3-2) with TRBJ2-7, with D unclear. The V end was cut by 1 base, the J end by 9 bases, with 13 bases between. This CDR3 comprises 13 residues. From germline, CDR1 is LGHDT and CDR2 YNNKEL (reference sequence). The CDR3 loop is CASSQVYSAGQYF. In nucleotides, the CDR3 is TGTGCCAGCAGCCAAGTATACTCCGCAGGGCAGTACTTC.